This T cell receptor (beta chain) was sequenced for a study of T-cell memory formation after mild COVID-19. Study conclusions and caveats: Nothing confirmed that second-wave clones peaking on day 37 were specific for SARS-CoV-2.

The V gene's germline CDR1 is MGHRA and CDR2 YSYEKL. J gave up 1 base and V 4 bases, and 5 bases lay outside the gene matches. The CDR3 length is 15 residues. TCRdb itself ran the 5' RACE reads through MiXCR, one entry per CDR3 protein. The sample shows 300,000 to 400,000 distinct CDR3 sequences, approximately 29% of them seen only once. As regards this clonotype: The antigen remains unidentified.

Sequenced material: PBMCs or a T cell subset sorted from them (not recorded which). The receptor comes from an adult woman who had mild COVID-19 (a few samples of this study predate the infection). Cell type and time point are not known. This chain connects TRBV4-1 to TRBJ1-2; 8 bases match TRBD1. CDR3 protein: CASSPIGQGNYGYTF. The CDR3 coding sequence is TGCGCCAGCAGCCCCATCGGACAGGGTAACTATGGCTACACCTTC.